This TCR beta chain was sequenced for a study of blood T cell repertoires in COVID-19 (dated by TCRdb to 2018 to 2020). For the study in its entirety: Collaborator samples came from the United States, Italy and Spain and covered acute and convalescent phases of COVID-19. Where HLA class I and class II types were available, the types were taken from metadata supplied by the sample provider, not from assay-based typing. The sample metadata nearly always contained a de-identified subject ID, COVID-19 status, age in years and sex. The samples were drawn from two sources: the first 160 participants of the ongoing ImmuneRACE study, and 950 to 1,500 subjects contributed by 6 global collaborators. The repertoires were released in a freely available public database meant as a resource for research on the immune response to SARS-CoV-2. The material from the prospective study consisted of cDNA or gDNA derived from T cells, B-cell-depleted T cells, or PBMCs. Deeply sampled blood TCRbeta repertoires from subjects exposed to, actively infected with, or recovered from COVID-19 were included in the dataset.

At one collaborating source in Seattle, patients were enrolled during active infection and were followed longitudinally through the course of disease. The collaborating institutions used their own protocols to collect whole blood in K2EDTA tubes. Collaborator samples were shipped for TCRbeta analysis as frozen whole blood, isolated PBMCs, or DNA extracted from either sample type. Overall study outcomes, separate from this receptor: The quantity of clinical and demographic metadata differed by source and by participant and was supplied without curation.

Sequences MNHEY (CDR1) and SVGAGI (CDR2) are obtained from the germline V gene. V and J lose 6 bases and 0 bases, and a span of 11 bases separates them. The CDR3 holds 14 amino acids from the cysteine to the phenylalanine. Only the CDR3 region is kept as DNA, spanning 42 bases read in frame from base 1. As concerns this clone: This clone's antigen is unknown. Per-base qualities were not stored, and no clone one base away is much larger.

The immunoSEQ Assay, a bias-controlled multiplex PCR, was used to amplify TCRbeta CDR3 regions from genomic DNA. Per the source publication's procedure: Nucleated cell counts per sample were estimated from amplification of reference gene primers within the assay. Sequence reads were collapsed and filtered to measure the absolute abundance of every unique TCRbeta CDR3 rearrangement. For each sample, productive Simpson clonality was calculated as the square root of Simpson's diversity index over productive rearrangements. TCRdb took over this immuneACCESS table, retaining in-frame rearrangements with V and J assigned. Such tables are incomplete; in checked studies, under half of the missing clones stem from an unresolved V gene, and the remainder is unexplained. V, J and clone size derive from that table, while D and trimming were established from the DNA sequence. The sample yields about 270,000 clones; 65% to 90% were counted once. The ten largest clones represent about an eighth of the sample.

This receptor was taken from a woman in her 70s with COVID-19, enrolled during active disease. Material: peripheral blood. The sequence links TRBV6-5 to TRBJ1-1; no D gene can be assigned with confidence. The CDR3 corresponds to CASSLRRMNTEAFF. The sequenced DNA: TGTGCCAGCAGCCTCCGGAGGATGAACACTGAAGCTTTCTTT.